The rows below give T cell receptor beta chains drawn from one sample of a study of human T cells and chemical hapten exposure. One entry per CDR3 protein results from TCRdb running MiXCR on the RACE reads. The sample carries 84,000 or so distinct CDR3 sequences, 8% to 11% recorded once. Source: whole blood, taken in connection with sensitization to the hapten diphenylcyclopropenone (DPC). The receptors here all came from a man between 35 and 55 years old with alopecia areata. Some clones in this sample may be carry-over from other donors' samples. The CDR3 runs from the conserved cysteine through the conserved F or W. D genes are given only for firm matches. Some rows have no size entry. The others give once, few or many, or a class for an expanded clone.

v_gene	d_gene	abundance	j_gene	CDR3aa	CDR3nt
TRBV4-1	TRBD2	few	TRBJ2-3	CASSQEEREVGADTQYF	TGCGCCAGCAGCCAAGAAGAGCGGGAGGTTGGGGCAGATACGCAGTATTTT
TRBV9	.	few	TRBJ2-4	CASSRSPEKNIQYF	TGTGCCAGCAGCCGCTCACCAGAAAAAAACATTCAGTACTTC
TRBV20-1	TRBD1	.	TRBJ2-3	CSAVEGPRQGSRPDTQYF	TGCAGTGCAGTAGAAGGGCCCCGACAGGGTAGTCGCCCAGATACGCAGTATTTT
TRBV4-3	.	few	TRBJ2-7	CASSHYRDTLYEQYF	TGCGCCAGCAGCCATTACCGGGACACACTCTACGAGCAGTACTTC
TRBV19	TRBD1	few	TRBJ2-1	CASGRGISSYNEQFF	TGTGCCAGTGGCAGGGGGATTTCCTCCTACAATGAGCAGTTCTTC
TRBV12-3/TRBV12-4	TRBD2	.	TRBJ2-1	CASSLGSGTYSLDEQFF	TGTGCCAGCAGTTTAGGTAGCGGGACCTATTCTTTGGATGAGCAGTTCTTC
TRBV29-1	TRBD2	few	TRBJ2-3	CSVSSGTSMSTQYF	TGCAGCGTCAGTAGCGGGACCTCTATGAGTACGCAGTATTTT
TRBV7-6	TRBD2	.	TRBJ2-3	CASSQTISGRAWGTDTQYF	TGTGCCAGCAGCCAAACAATTAGCGGGAGGGCCTGGGGCACAGATACGCAGTATTTT
TRBV24-1	.	.	TRBJ2-3	CATSDLMGTHTDTQYF	TGTGCCACCAGTGATTTAATGGGGACCCACACAGATACGCAGTATTTT
TRBV24-1	.	few	TRBJ2-3	CATSDFGRGGDTQYF	TGTGCCACCAGTGATTTCGGCAGGGGAGGAGATACGCAGTATTTT
TRBV12-3/TRBV12-4	.	.	TRBJ2-1	CASSLVGANEQFF	TGTGCCAGCAGTTTAGTAGGGGCCAATGAGCAGTTCTTC
TRBV28	TRBD1	many	TRBJ1-4	CASHRGVPNEKLFF	TGTGCCAGCCACAGGGGGGTCCCTAATGAAAAACTGTTTTTT
TRBV5-1	TRBD2	.	TRBJ2-7	CASSWTGTSGHGEQYF	TGCGCCAGCAGCTGGACCGGGACTAGCGGCCACGGCGAGCAGTACTTC
TRBV5-1	TRBD2	few	TRBJ2-1	CASSPGLAGGESYNEQFF	TGCGCCAGCAGCCCGGGACTAGCGGGAGGCGAATCCTACAATGAGCAGTTCTTC
TRBV7-2	TRBD1	many	TRBJ1-5	CASSLTRGSNQPQHF	TGTGCCAGCAGCCTGACCAGGGGGAGCAATCAGCCCCAGCATTTT
TRBV10-3	.	.	TRBJ2-1	CAISEFGGVSSYNEQFF	TGTGCCATCAGTGAGTTCGGGGGCGTGAGCTCCTACAATGAGCAGTTCTTC
TRBV4-3	.	few	TRBJ1-1	CASSQGQMNTEAFF	TGCGCCAGCAGCCAGGGTCAGATGAACACTGAAGCTTTCTTT
TRBV6-2/TRBV6-3	.	.	TRBJ2-2	CASSQPTARGRNTGELFF	TGTGCCAGCAGCCAACCAACTGCCCGGGGGAGAAACACCGGGGAGCTGTTTTTT
TRBV19	TRBD2	few	TRBJ2-7	CASRRTSGPYEQYF	TGTGCCAGTAGGAGGACTAGCGGACCCTACGAGCAGTACTTC
TRBV12-3/TRBV12-4	.	.	TRBJ2-1	CASSLPPEINEQFF	TGTGCCAGCAGTTTACCTCCTGAAATTAATGAGCAGTTCTTC
TRBV7-2	.	.	TRBJ2-3	CASSLSHTDTQYF	TGTGCCAGCAGCTTAAGCCACACAGATACGCAGTATTTT
TRBV5-1	.	.	TRBJ2-3	CASRGQVTSTDTQYF	TGCGCCAGCAGGGGTCAGGTCACTAGCACAGATACGCAGTATTTT
TRBV21-1	.	.	TRBJ2-1	CASMRGLVPYNEQFF	TGTGCCAGCATGCGTGGACTAGTCCCCTACAATGAGCAGTTCTTC
TRBV6-5	.	.	TRBJ2-5	CASSYREGSYQETQYF	TGTGCCAGCAGTTACAGAGAGGGATCGTACCAAGAGACCCAGTACTTC
TRBV9	.	.	TRBJ2-2	CASSTGTEYTGELFF	TGTGCCAGCAGCACAGGGACCGAATACACCGGGGAGCTGTTTTTT
TRBV10-2	TRBD1	.	TRBJ1-4	CASTDRDYEKLFF	TGCGCCAGCACAGACAGGGACTATGAAAAACTGTTTTTT
TRBV7-2	.	.	TRBJ2-3	CASSPGISTDTQYF	TGTGCCAGCAGCCCCGGCATTAGCACAGATACGCAGTATTTT
TRBV4-3	TRBD1	few	TRBJ2-6	CASSQGYRGLGGANVLTF	TGCGCCAGCAGCCAAGGGTACAGGGGGTTAGGTGGGGCCAACGTCCTGACTTTC
TRBV29-1	.	.	TRBJ2-7	CSVGNSYEQYF	TGCAGCGTTGGGAATTCCTACGAGCAGTACTTC